These 32 T cell receptor beta chains came from one sample sequenced in a study of blood T cell repertoires in COVID-19 (dated by TCRdb to between 2020 and 2021). The library was prepared using the immunoSEQ multiplex PCR assay. TCRdb mirrors the immuneACCESS table, restricted to in-frame sequences. Some clones are absent from its copies; in checked studies, under half trace to an unresolved V gene, and the reason for the others is unknown. The sample data list 190,000 or so clones, and about 86% of these were observed just once. Roughly 6.2% of the sample is in the top ten clones. The sample was peripheral blood. The receptors were sampled from a man in his sixties who had recovered from COVID-19.

The gene calls are TRBV7-8 and TRBJ2-1, with a tentative D call TRBD1 (6 bases). Germline V lookup: CDR1 SGHVS, CDR2 FQNEAQ. Trimming took off 4 bases at V and 1 base at J, with 11 bases between the two ends. The CDR3 runs 15 residues. Here the CDR3 DNA reads TGTGCCAGCAGCTCTTCCGGGACATCCTACAATGAGCAGTTCTTC. It is translated as CASSSSGTSYNEQFF. The complete variable domain, with remaining parts taken from reference TRBV7-8 and TRBJ2-1, reads GAGVSQSPRYKVAKRGQDVALRCDPISGHVSLFWYQQALGQGPEFLTYFQNEAQLDKSGLPSDRFFAERPEGSVSTLKIQRTQQEDSAVYLCASSSSGTSYNEQFFGPGTRLTVL.

A single count supports this clone. CDR3 nucleotide sequence: TGTGCCAGCAGTTTGAGTCGCGGGGAGCTGTTTTTT. Amino acids: CASSLSRGELFF. The V call is TRBV12-3 or TRBV12-4, the J call TRBJ2-2; no firm D call. The CDR3 contains 12 residues. The ends were cut back, 3 bases at V and 7 bases at J, with 6 bases in the middle.

This chain joins TRBV19 and TRBJ2-6; possibly TRBD2 for D (5 bases). V shed 5 bases and J shed 2 bases, with 13 bases lying between them. Germline assignment: CDR1 LNHDA and CDR2 SQIVND (reference sequence). The CDR3 is made up of 16 amino acids. Written as DNA, the CDR3 is TGTGCCAGTAGTCTGACGGACTTGGCTGGGGCCAACGTCCTGACTTTC. Protein sequence: CASSLTDLAGANVLTF.

Only a few counts were recorded for this clone. The rearrangement joins TRBV29-1 to TRBJ1-3; D is unresolved. From germline, CDR1 is SQVTM and CDR2 ANQGSEA. The V gene lost 5 bases and the J gene lost 0 bases, with 11 bases spanning the gap. The CDR3 totals 14 residues. The CDR3 reads CSVSAGSSGNTIYF. CDR3 DNA sequence: TGCAGCGTTTCGGCGGGGAGCTCTGGAAACACCATATATTTT.

V usage is TRBV6-2 or TRBV6-3 and J usage is TRBJ2-7; 9 bases are shared with TRBD1. The germline V gene has CDR1 MNHEY and CDR2 SVGEGT. The CDR3 consists of 15 residues. Trimming took 4 bases from V and 1 from J; bases not matched to a gene: 5. The CDR3 bases are TGTGCCAGCAGTTCCGGGACAGGGAGATCCTACGAGCAGTACTTC. Amino acid sequence: CASSSGTGRSYEQYF.

The chain links TRBV5-1 to TRBJ2-7; TRBD2 agrees at 10 bases. Germline V gene sequence: CDR1 SGHRS, CDR2 YFSETQ. Unmatched junction bases numbered 4, after V lost 1 base and J lost 3 bases. This CDR3 comprises 15 residues. The DNA of the CDR3 is TGCGCCAGCAGCTTGAGAGCGGGAGGGGGCTACGAGCAGTACTTC. Protein product: CASSLRAGGGYEQYF.

The V call is TRBV3-1 (or the pseudogene TRBV3-2), the J call TRBJ1-2, with D possibly being TRBD1 (6 bases). Germline assignment: CDR1 LGHDT and CDR2 YNNKEL (reference sequence). The CDR3 totals 13 residues. V was pared by 4 bases and J by 8 bases, with 14 bases between. The DNA of the CDR3 is TGTGCCAGCAGCCCCCACAGGGACGGCGGCTACACCTTC. This codes for CASSPHRDGGYTF.

The rearrangement uses TRBV3-1 (or the pseudogene TRBV3-2) and TRBJ2-1; a weak D match, TRBD2 (6 bases). The germline V gene encodes CDR1 LGHDT and CDR2 YNNKEL (reference sequence). The germline V and J ends were trimmed by 5 bases and 8 bases, with 16 bases remaining between them. The CDR3 consists of 14 residues. The CDR3 nucleotides read TGTGCCAGCAGCTCGCGGGACCCGGGGGATGAGCAGTTCTTC. It translates to CASSSRDPGDEQFF.

The table lists this clone with a count of one. The V and J genes are TRBV6-5 and TRBJ2-1; D is possibly TRBD1 (5 bases). V was trimmed by 2 bases and J by 0 bases, leaving 8 bases between them. This CDR3 spans 15 amino acids. Looked up from germline, CDR1 is MNHEY and CDR2 is SVGAGI. DNA of the CDR3: TGTGCCAGCAGTTACGGGGCCAGCTCCTACAATGAGCAGTTCTTC. It codes for CASSYGASSYNEQFF.

The genes are TRBV30 and TRBJ1-2, with 7 bases identical to TRBD1. The CDR3 is made up of 13 amino acids. V was pared by 0 bases and J by 12 bases, with 10 bases of the junction left unmatched. Germline V gives CDR1 GTSNPN, CDR2 SVGIG (reference sequence). The CDR3 reads CAWSVQQGVVHTF. Written as DNA, the CDR3 is TGTGCCTGGAGTGTACAGCAGGGGGTAGTTCACACCTTC.

The CDR3 loop is CASSYFWRARNEQFF. DNA of the CDR3: TGTGCCAGCAGTTATTTTTGGAGGGCCCGCAATGAGCAGTTCTTC. V and J are TRBV6-5 and TRBJ2-1; a weak D match, TRBD2 (6 bases). This CDR3 comprises 15 residues. V lost 3 bases, J lost 6 bases, and 15 bases lay in between. Germline V gene data show CDR1 as MNHEY and CDR2 as SVGAGI.

J is TRBJ2-7 and V is TRBV9, with 10 bases matching TRBD2. CDR1 and CDR2 from the germline V gene are SGDLS and YYNGEE. The CDR3 length is 15 residues. Trimming took 3 bases from V and 3 from J; bases not matched to a gene: 6. The CDR3 region is CASSDGLADVYEQYF. CDR3 DNA: TGTGCCAGCAGCGACGGACTAGCGGATGTCTACGAGCAGTACTTC.

The chain uses TRBV27 and TRBJ2-3; 12 bases align to TRBD2. This CDR3 contains 21 residues. Germline assignment: CDR1 MNHEY and CDR2 SMNVEV (reference sequence). J was trimmed by 0 bases and V by 3 bases; bases with no gene match: 16. Here the CDR3 reads CASSFGGLAGFKTTSTDTQYF. The CDR3 DNA sequence: TGTGCCAGCAGTTTTGGGGGACTAGCGGGCTTTAAAACCACTAGCACAGATACGCAGTATTTT.

This chain joins TRBV5-1 and TRBJ2-5, with 13 nucleotides matching TRBD2. Germline V gene sequence: CDR1 SGHRS, CDR2 YFSETQ. V was clipped by 0 bases and J by 4 bases; unmatched bases: 12. This CDR3 spans 19 amino acids. The CDR3 is CASSLAFNELAGGLETQYF. The CDR3, as DNA: TGCGCCAGCAGCTTGGCATTCAATGAACTAGCGGGAGGGTTAGAGACCCAGTACTTC.

The V gene is TRBV7-3, the J gene TRBJ1-1, with D unclear. Between the trimmed V and J ends, which lost 3 bases and 4 bases, there was a span of 9 bases. Germline CDR1 is SGHTA and CDR2 is FQGTGA. CDR3 size: 13 residues. Here the CDR3 reads CASSFKYGTEAFF. The CDR3 DNA reads as TGTGCCAGCAGCTTCAAGTACGGCACTGAAGCTTTCTTT.

The gene calls are TRBV28 and TRBJ2-2, with D perhaps TRBD2 (5 bases). The V gene lost 7 bases and the J gene lost 3 bases, with 6 bases spanning the gap. The germline V gene encodes CDR1 MDHEN and CDR2 SYDVKM. The CDR3 loop spans 12 amino acids. The CDR3 DNA reads as TGTGCCAGCACGGGGTACACCGGGGAGCTGTTTTTT. Residues: CASTGYTGELFF.

This clone was observed once. The V and J genes are TRBV6-5 and TRBJ2-3; a possible D gene is TRBD1 (5 bases). The CDR3 totals 12 residues. Germline V lookup: CDR1 MNHEY, CDR2 SVGAGI. The germline V and J ends were trimmed by 11 bases and 3 bases, with 12 bases remaining between them. The chain's CDR3 is CACGQGTDTQYF. For the CDR3, the DNA is TGTGCCTGTGGTCAGGGAACAGATACGCAGTATTTT.

The chain recombines TRBV27 with TRBJ2-5; D may be TRBD1 (5 bases). V dropped 6 bases and J dropped 5 bases, with 19 bases sitting between them. From germline, CDR1 is MNHEY and CDR2 SMNVEV (reference sequence). There are 15 residues in the CDR3. The CDR3 DNA is TGTGCCAGCAGGCGACTTGGACCACAGGAGGAGACCCAGTACTTC. It is translated as CASRRLGPQEETQYF.

The chain couples TRBV7-3 to TRBJ2-3; 13 positions match TRBD2. Unmatched junction bases numbered 2, after V lost 5 bases and J lost 0 bases. CDR1 and CDR2 from the germline V gene are SGHTA and FQGTGA. The CDR3 totals 16 residues. The CDR3: CASSPGLAGSTDTQYF. The CDR3 bases are TGTGCCAGCAGCCCGGGACTAGCGGGGAGCACAGATACGCAGTATTTT.

The chain employs TRBV6-2 or TRBV6-3 and TRBJ1-2; D is uncertain. Germline lookup yields CDR1 MNHEY and CDR2 SVGEGT. Between the trimmed V and J ends, which lost 6 bases and 5 bases, there was a span of 19 bases. The CDR3 totals 15 residues. The CDR3 DNA sequence: TGTGCCAGCAGCCTGACGGGAGACGGCATATATGGCTACACCTTC. It is translated as CASSLTGDGIYGYTF.

V and J are TRBV19 and TRBJ2-2, with TRBD1 as a possible D gene (6 bases). CDR3 length equals 14 residues. V was clipped by 3 bases and J by 7 bases, with 12 bases between them. CDR1 and CDR2 from the germline V gene are LNHDA and SQIVND (reference sequence). The CDR3 nucleotides read TGTGCCAGTAGTATTTACAGGGATATCGGGGAGCTGTTTTTT. This encodes CASSIYRDIGELFF. The full variable domain, its missing parts supplied by reference TRBV19 and TRBJ2-2, is DGGITQSPKYLFRKEGQNVTLSCEQNLNHDAMYWYRQDPGQGLRLIYYSQIVNDFQKGDIAEGYSVSREKKESFPLTVTSAQKNPTAFYLCASSIYRDIGELFFGEGSRLTVL.

The V gene is TRBV6-1, the J gene TRBJ1-5, with a possible D match to TRBD1 (5 bases). Trimming stripped 2 bases from V and 5 bases from J, with 10 bases between. CDR3 length equals 14 residues. Germline loops: CDR1 MNHNS, CDR2 SASEGT. The CDR3 bases are TGTGCCAGCAGTGAACCGACAGATTATCAGCCCCAGCATTTT. Amino acids: CASSEPTDYQPQHF.

This chain's CDR3 is CASSTGLADYNEQFF. CDR3 coding DNA: TGTGCCAGCAGCACGGGACTAGCGGATTACAATGAGCAGTTCTTC. This chain connects TRBV5-6 to TRBJ2-1, with 11 bases fitting TRBD2. There are 15 residues in the CDR3. V lost 4 bases to trimming and J lost 4 bases; unmatched junction nucleotides: 4. Germline assignment: CDR1 SGHDT and CDR2 YYEEEE.

The CDR3 is CASSGLAGGGRETQYF. The CDR3, as DNA: TGTGCCAGCAGCGGTCTAGCGGGAGGGGGTCGGGAGACCCAGTACTTC. This chain joins TRBV7-8 and TRBJ2-5; 12 positions match TRBD2. Trimming at V came to 5 bases and at J to 5 bases, leaving 9 bases not matched to a gene. Germline V CDR1 and CDR2: SGHVS, FQNEAQ. CDR3 length: 16 residues.

The chain joins TRBV12-3 or TRBV12-4 to TRBJ2-1; tentative D call: TRBD2 (6 bases). Trimming took off 4 bases at V and 6 bases at J, with 7 bases between the two ends. The CDR3 sequence is 12 residues long. CDR3 bases: TGTGCCAGCAGTTGGGGGGTCAATGAGCAGTTCTTC. This translates into CASSWGVNEQFF.

The rearrangement uses TRBV9 and TRBJ2-5; perhaps TRBD2 as D (6 bases). V lost 7 bases to trimming and J lost 3 bases, with 10 bases between them. The germline CDR1 and CDR2 sequences are SGDLS and YYNGEE. The CDR3 consists of 12 residues. CDR3 nucleotides: TGTGCCAGCGAGGGCGGGAAAGAGACCCAGTACTTC. Amino acids: CASEGGKETQYF.

The chain is built from TRBV11-2 and TRBJ1-3; no reliable D call. The CDR3 totals 14 residues. V gave up 3 bases and J gave up 0 bases, with 6 bases separating them. CDR1 and CDR2 from the germline V gene are SGHAT and FQNNGV. In DNA form, the CDR3 reads TGTGCCAGCAGCTTGGCGGGCTCTGGAAACACCATATATTTT. It specifies CASSLAGSGNTIYF.

The chain employs TRBV9 and TRBJ2-1; possibly TRBD2 for D (6 bases). CDR1 is SGDLS and CDR2 is YYNGEE in the germline V gene. Trimming stripped 5 bases from V and 5 bases from J, with 23 bases between. The CDR3 has 17 residues. As DNA, the CDR3 is TGTGCCAGCAGTCGGGTACTACTGGGGGGTAGGAACAATGAGCAGTTCTTC. This gives the protein CASSRVLLGGRNNEQFF.

The chain joins TRBV3-1 (or the pseudogene TRBV3-2) to TRBJ2-5, with 10 bases aligning to TRBD2. From germline, CDR1 is LGHDT and CDR2 YNNKEL (reference sequence). With V trimmed by 1 base and J by 3 bases, 2 bases remained unmatched. CDR3 length: 15 residues. DNA for the CDR3: TGTGCCAGCAGCCAAGGGACTAGCGGAAAAGAGACCCAGTACTTC. Translating it yields CASSQGTSGKETQYF.

The genes are TRBV7-3 and TRBJ1-1; possible D gene TRBD1, 6 bases. CDR1 is SGHTA, CDR2 FQGTGA, per germline. V was cut by 3 bases and J by 5 bases, with 10 bases left in between. The CDR3 totals 13 residues. The DNA of the CDR3 is TGTGCCAGCAGCTTTGGACAGTGGACTGAAGCTTTCTTT. It translates to CASSFGQWTEAFF.

The chain couples TRBV10-2 to TRBJ2-2; 10 bases map to TRBD2. This CDR3 has 13 amino acids. V was pared by 9 bases and J by 5 bases, with 3 bases of the junction left unmatched. Germline CDR1 WSHSY, CDR2 SAAADI. The CDR3 DNA sequence: TGCGCCAGTCCGGGACTAGCGACCGGGGAGCTGTTTTTT. Encoded protein: CASPGLATGELFF.

The V gene is TRBV7-8, the J gene TRBJ1-4; TRBD1 matches 7 bases. There are 15 residues in the CDR3. V lost 5 bases and J lost 8; bases outside the gene matches: 11. Germline CDR1 is SGHVS and CDR2 is FQNEAQ. The CDR3 coding sequence is TGTGCCAGCAGCACCAGACAGGGAAGGAACGAAAAACTGTTTTTT. This translates into CASSTRQGRNEKLFF.